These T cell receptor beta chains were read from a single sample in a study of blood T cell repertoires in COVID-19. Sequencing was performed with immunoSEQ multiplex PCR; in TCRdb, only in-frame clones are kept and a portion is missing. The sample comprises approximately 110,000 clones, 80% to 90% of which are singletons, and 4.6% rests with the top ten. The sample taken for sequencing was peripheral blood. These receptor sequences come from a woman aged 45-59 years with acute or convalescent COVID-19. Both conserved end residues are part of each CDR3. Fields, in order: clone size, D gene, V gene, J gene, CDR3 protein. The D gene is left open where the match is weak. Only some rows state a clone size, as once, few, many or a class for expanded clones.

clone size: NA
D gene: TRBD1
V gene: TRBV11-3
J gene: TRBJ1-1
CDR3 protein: CASSLGFRGPEAFF

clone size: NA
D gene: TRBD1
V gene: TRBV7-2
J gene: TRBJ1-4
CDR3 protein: CASSPRTGGFFNEKLFF

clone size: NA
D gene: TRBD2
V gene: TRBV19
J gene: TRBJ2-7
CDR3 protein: CASSIIILGSLLAGGLGEQYF

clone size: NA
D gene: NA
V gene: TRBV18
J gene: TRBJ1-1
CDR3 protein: CASSPQAGTEAFF

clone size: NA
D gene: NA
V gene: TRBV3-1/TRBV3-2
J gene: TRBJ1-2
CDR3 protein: CASSQTEGPGYTF

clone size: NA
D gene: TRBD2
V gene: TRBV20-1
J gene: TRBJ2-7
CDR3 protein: CSASSRLAGGPWYEQYF

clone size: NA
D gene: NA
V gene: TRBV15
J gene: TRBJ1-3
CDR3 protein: CATSRDRAGTGNTIYF

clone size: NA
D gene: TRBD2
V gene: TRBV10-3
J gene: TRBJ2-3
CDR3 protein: CAISDPTSGDGTDTQYF

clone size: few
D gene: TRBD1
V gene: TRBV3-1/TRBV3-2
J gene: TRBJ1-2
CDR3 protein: CASSPGTGASSGYGYTF

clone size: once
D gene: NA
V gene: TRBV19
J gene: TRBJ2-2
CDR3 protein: CASSLQTVSGELFF

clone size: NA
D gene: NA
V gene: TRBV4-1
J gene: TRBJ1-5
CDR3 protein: CASSQVIPLVSNQPQHF

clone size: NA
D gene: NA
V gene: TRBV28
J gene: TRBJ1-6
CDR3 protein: CASRDNNSPLHF

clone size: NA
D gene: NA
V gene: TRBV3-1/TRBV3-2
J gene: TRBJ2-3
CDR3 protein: CASSQPTTVSDTQYF

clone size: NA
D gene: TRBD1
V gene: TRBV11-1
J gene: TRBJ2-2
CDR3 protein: CASSLEGQSNTGELFF

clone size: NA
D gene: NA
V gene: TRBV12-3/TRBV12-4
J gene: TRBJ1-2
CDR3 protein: CASSPRGYGYTF

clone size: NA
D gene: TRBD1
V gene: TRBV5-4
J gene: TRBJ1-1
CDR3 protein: CASSSAGQRNTEAFF

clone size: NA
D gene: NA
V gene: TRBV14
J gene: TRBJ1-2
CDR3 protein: CASSQVFIRDGGYTF

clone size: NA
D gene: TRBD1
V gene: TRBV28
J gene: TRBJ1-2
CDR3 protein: CASSLTGQASNYGYTF

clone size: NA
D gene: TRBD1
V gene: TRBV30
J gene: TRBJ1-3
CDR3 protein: CAWSVGGTGAGNTIYF

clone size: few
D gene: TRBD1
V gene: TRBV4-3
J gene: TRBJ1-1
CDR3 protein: CASSQVRQGAGAFF